This T cell receptor (beta chain) was recovered during a study of blood T cell repertoires in COVID-19. Across the whole study: The United States, Italy and Spain supplied acute and convalescent COVID-19 samples. Nucleic acid was either cDNA or gDNA, and it came from T cells, B-cell-depleted T cells, or PBMCs.

This clone was observed a single time. Germline V CDR1 and CDR2: SGHTA, FQGNSA. The germline V and J ends were trimmed by 5 bases and 5 bases, with 12 bases remaining between them. This CDR3 has 13 amino acids. Original processing methods: Estimation of nucleated cell counts relied on the amplification of reference gene primers. Measured with immunoSEQ multiplex PCR; TCRdb has only the in-frame clones, and not every one. That table gives V, J and clone size, and the DNA gave D and trimming. The sample lists about 200,000 clones; around nine tenths were seen once. The sample was peripheral blood. J is TRBJ1-2 and V is TRBV7-2; D unclear. The receptor was isolated from a man in his 60s who had recovered from COVID-19. The CDR3 DNA follows: TGTGCCAGCAGCCTAAATCGGGATTATGGCTACACCTTC. Amino acids: CASSLNRDYGYTF.